This T cell receptor beta chain appears in the sequencing data of a study of beta chain features in type 1 diabetes (dated by TCRdb to 2016 to 2018). The study in broad terms: No differences in mean age, gender distribution, total cell number or subset yield were found between patients and healthy donors. Across all samples, approximately 98,000,000 sorted cells were examined, and cell number per subset correlated strongly with RNA yield. The study compared the TCRB repertoires of sorted circulating CD4+ T cell subsets in recently diagnosed type 1 diabetes patients with those in matched healthy donors. Naive and central memory subsets were obtained from all 30 or so donors, but regulatory and stem cell-like memory subsets were isolated from only 8 patients and roughly eight healthy donors.

A single peripheral blood draw of about 116 mL on average was collected from each donor into heparinised tubes. Using a panel that included CD45RO, CCR7, CD25, CD127, CD95 and CD27, naive, central memory, regulatory and stem cell-like memory CD4+ T cells were sorted on a BD FACSAria II. All sorted populations exceeded 95% purity. PBMCs were isolated right away by Lymphoprep density gradient centrifugation and were stained directly, without culture. So that batch effects would be minimized, each experiment stained and sorted samples in pairs, pairing one healthy donor with one patient. Concerning this clone: This receptor's antigen is unknown. Base qualities are not recorded, but no much larger clone differs from it by a single base.

The paper as a whole reports these results and caveats: PCR may preferentially amplify shorter templates, but because patient and control samples were amplified and corrected together, any resulting skew would affect both groups equally. In all four CD4+ subsets, TCRB CDR3 length was moderately but significantly shorter in type 1 diabetes patients. HLA sub-analyses involved small numbers of individuals, so any influence of HLA type on TCRB rearrangement remained unresolved. Fewer insertions and more nucleotide deletions at VDJ recombination sites were observed in patients with type 1 diabetes, implying thymic rearrangement abnormalities. Naive, central memory and regulatory TCRB repertoires appeared more similar among patients than among healthy donors. Sequencing cDNA rather than genomic DNA could over-represent highly expressing activated cells, although activation and CD3 levels did not differ between groups.

The High Capacity cDNA Reverse Transcription Kit was used to reverse transcribe all of the isolated RNA, meaning that expressed TCRB transcripts were what got sequenced. Naive, central memory and regulatory T cell samples underwent deep immunoSEQ sequencing, averaging around 4 million total reads per sample. After sorted cells were lysed in RLT buffer, RNA was extracted with DNase-treated RNeasy Micro or Mini kits, with the choice depending on cell number. Each cell subset was processed separately to prevent cross-contamination, with patient and healthy donor samples processed together. TCRB sequences were amplified from cDNA with the immunoSEQ multiplex PCR, producing 87-bp fragments spanning the CDR3 region. Amplicons were sequenced on the Illumina HiSeq platform. Concerning the study's data processing: PCR bias was computationally corrected using synthetic template baselines, reads within Hamming distance 2 were collapsed, and singletons that could not be merged were discarded. Reads were aligned to IMGT to assign V, D and J genes, CDR3 length, and insertions or deletions at six rearrangement sites. Within each subset, clonotype counts were normalized to sorted cell number, after which true diversity and Gini coefficients were computed with the tcR R package. The overlap coefficient, calculated on TCRB nucleotide sequences, was used to quantify repertoire sharing. As a proxy for the pre-selection repertoire, out-of-frame TCRB sequences from naive cells were analyzed. The source is immuneACCESS, and TCRdb retained only in-frame sequences with V and J called. Part of the clones is not carried over; for the studies checked, unresolved V genes explain less than half of this, and the remainder is unexplained. Clone size and V and J calls were adopted from that table, with D and trimming inferred from the DNA. In all, the sample holds about 620,000 clones, and around 16% of those were seen once. The leading ten clones occupy about 0.097% of the sample.

The clonotype comes from a man younger than 35 in good health. Sequenced material: naive CD4+ T cells from blood. According to the study, the label for this sample's cell subset or site signals: true naive CD4+ T cells.

The CDR3 in this case is CASSFTGTSLAKNIQYF. The DNA reads TGTGCCAGCAGCTTCACCGGGACAAGTCTAGCCAAAAACATTCAGTACTTC. The chain joins TRBV7-2 to TRBJ2-4; possibly the D gene is TRBD1, per 6 matching bases. Reading the germline V gene gives CDR1 SGHTA and CDR2 FQGNSA. The CDR3 sequence holds 17 residues, the cysteine and phenylalanine included. The read is trimmed to its CDR3 DNA, 51 bases read in frame from base 1. V is reduced by 3 bases and J by 0 bases, leaving a spacing of 15 bases between them.